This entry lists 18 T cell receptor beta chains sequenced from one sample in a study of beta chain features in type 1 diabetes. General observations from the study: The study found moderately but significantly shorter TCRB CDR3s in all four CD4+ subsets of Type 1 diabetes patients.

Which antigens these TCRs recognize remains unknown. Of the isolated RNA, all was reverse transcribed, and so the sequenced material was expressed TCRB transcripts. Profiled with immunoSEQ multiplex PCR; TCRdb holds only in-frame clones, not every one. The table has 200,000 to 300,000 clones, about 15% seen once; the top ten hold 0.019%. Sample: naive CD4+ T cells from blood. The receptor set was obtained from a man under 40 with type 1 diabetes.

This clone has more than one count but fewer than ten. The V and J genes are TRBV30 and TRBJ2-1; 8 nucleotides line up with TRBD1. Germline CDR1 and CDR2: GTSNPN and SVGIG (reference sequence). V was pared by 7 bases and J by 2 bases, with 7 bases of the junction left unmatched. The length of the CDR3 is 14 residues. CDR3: CASDRGRTYNEQFF. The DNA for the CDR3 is TGTGCCTCCGACAGGGGACGCACCTACAATGAGCAGTTCTTC.

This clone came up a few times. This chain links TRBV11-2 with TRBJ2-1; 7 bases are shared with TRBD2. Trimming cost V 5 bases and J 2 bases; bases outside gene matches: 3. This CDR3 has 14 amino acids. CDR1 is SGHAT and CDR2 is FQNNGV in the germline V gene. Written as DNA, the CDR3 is TGTGCCAGCAGCGGAGGACTAGCCTACAATGAGCAGTTCTTC. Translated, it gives CASSGGLAYNEQFF.

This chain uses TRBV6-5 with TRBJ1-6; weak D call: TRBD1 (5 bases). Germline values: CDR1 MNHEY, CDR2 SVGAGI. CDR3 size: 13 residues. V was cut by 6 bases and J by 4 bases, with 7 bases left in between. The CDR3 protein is CASRGAYNSPLHF. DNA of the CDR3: TGTGCCAGCAGAGGGGCTTATAATTCACCCCTCCACTTT.

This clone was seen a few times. The CDR3 reads CASSLVEGASSGNTIYF. In DNA form, the CDR3 reads TGTGCCAGCAGCTTAGTGGAGGGGGCCTCTTCTGGAAACACCATATATTTT. The chain couples TRBV7-2 to TRBJ1-3; TRBD1 matches at 7 bases. The CDR3 sequence is 17 residues long. CDR1 and CDR2 (germline): SGHTA, FQGNSA. V lost 1 base to trimming and J lost 1 base; unmatched junction nucleotides: 7.

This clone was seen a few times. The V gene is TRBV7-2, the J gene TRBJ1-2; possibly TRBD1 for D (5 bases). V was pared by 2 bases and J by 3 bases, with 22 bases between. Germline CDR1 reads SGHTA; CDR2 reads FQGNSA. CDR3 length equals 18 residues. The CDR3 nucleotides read TGTGCCAGCAGCTTAAGTCGGGGGACTTCGGGGCTTCACTATGGCTACACCTTC. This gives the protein CASSLSRGTSGLHYGYTF.

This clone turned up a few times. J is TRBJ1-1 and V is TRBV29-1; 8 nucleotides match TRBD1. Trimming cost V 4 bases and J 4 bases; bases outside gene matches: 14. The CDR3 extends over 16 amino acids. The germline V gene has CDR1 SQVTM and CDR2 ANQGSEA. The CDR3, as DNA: TGCAGCGTTGTCAGGGACAGGCGAGGAATCGTCACTGAAGCTTTCTTT. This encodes CSVVRDRRGIVTEAFF.

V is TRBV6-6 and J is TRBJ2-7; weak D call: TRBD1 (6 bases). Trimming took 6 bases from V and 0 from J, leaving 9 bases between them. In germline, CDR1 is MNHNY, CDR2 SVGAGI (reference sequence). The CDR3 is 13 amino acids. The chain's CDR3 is CASSPDSSYEQYF. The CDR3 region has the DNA TGTGCCAGCAGCCCGGACAGCTCCTACGAGCAGTACTTC.

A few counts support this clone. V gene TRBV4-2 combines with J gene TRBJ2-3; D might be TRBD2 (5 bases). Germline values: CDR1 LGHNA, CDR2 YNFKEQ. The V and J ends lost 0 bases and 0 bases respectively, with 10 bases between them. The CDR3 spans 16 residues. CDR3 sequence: CASSQEPSGSTDTQYF. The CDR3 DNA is TGTGCCAGCAGCCAAGAGCCCAGCGGAAGCACAGATACGCAGTATTTT.

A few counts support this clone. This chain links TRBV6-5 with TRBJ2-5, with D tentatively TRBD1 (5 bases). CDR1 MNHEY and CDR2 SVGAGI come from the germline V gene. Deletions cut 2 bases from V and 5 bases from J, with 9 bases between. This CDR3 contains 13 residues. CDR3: CASSYRAGETQYF. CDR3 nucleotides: TGTGCCAGCAGTTACAGGGCAGGGGAGACCCAGTACTTC.

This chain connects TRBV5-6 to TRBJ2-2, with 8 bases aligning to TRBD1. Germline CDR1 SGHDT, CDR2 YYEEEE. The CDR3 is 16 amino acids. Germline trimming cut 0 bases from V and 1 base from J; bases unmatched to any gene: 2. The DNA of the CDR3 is TGTGCCAGCAGCTTGGCAGGGGGCTGGAACACCGGGGAGCTGTTTTTT. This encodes CASSLAGGWNTGELFF.

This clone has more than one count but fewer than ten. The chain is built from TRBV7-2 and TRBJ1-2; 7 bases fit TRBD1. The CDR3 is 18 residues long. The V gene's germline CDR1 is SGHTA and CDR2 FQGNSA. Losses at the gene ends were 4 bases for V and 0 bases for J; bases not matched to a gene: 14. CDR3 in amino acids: CASSSSRSGGLANYGYTF. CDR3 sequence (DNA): TGTGCCAGCAGCTCCTCGAGGTCAGGGGGTTTAGCTAACTATGGCTACACCTTC. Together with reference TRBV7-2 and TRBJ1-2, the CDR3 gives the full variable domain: GAGVSQSPSNKVTEKGKDVELRCDPISGHTALYWYRQSLGQGLEFLIYFQGNSAPDKSGLPSDRFSAERTGGSVSTLTIQRTQQEDSAVYLCASSSSRSGGLANYGYTFGSGTRLTVV.

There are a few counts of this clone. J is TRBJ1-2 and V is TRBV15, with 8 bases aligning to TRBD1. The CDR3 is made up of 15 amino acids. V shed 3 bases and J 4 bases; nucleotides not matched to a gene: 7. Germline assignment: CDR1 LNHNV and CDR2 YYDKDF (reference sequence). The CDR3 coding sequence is TGTGCCACCAGCAGGGCCGGACAGGGCCTCTATGGCTACACCTTC. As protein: CATSRAGQGLYGYTF.

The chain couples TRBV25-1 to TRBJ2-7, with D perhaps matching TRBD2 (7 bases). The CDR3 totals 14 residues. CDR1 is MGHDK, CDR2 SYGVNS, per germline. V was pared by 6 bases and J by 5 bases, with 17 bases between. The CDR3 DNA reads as TGTGCCAGCAGCGTGGGGGGGCTTCACGACGAGCAGTACTTC. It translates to CASSVGGLHDEQYF.

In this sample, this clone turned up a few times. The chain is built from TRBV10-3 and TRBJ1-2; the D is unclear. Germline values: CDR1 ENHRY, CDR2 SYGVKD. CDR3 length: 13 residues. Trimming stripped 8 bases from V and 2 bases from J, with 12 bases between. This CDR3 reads CAISRTENYGYTF. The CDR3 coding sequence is TGTGCCATCTCGCGGACTGAGAACTATGGCTACACCTTC.

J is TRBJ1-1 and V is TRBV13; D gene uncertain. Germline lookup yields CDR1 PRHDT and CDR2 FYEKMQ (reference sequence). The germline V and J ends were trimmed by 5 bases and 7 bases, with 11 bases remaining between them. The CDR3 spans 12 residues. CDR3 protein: CASSLQLIEAFF. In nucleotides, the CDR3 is TGTGCCAGCAGCCTACAGCTAATTGAAGCTTTCTTT.

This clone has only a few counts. The CDR3 loop is CAIQTGEVYNEQFF. The CDR3 DNA reads as TGTGCCATCCAAACAGGAGAGGTCTACAATGAGCAGTTCTTC. The rearrangement joins TRBV6-6 to TRBJ2-1, with D possibly matching TRBD1 (5 bases). This CDR3 is 14 amino acids long. The V end was cut by 10 bases, the J end by 3 bases, with 16 bases between. CDR1 is MNHNY, CDR2 SVGAGI, per germline (reference sequence).

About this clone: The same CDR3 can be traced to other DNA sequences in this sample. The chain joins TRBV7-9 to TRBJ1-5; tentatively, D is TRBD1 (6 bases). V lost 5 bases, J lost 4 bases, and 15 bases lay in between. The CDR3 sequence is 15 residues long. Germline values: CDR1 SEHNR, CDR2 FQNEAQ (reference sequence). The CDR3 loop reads CASSPTGTGNQPQHF. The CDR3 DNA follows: TGTGCCAGCAGCCCAACGGGCACAGGGAATCAGCCCCAGCATTTT.

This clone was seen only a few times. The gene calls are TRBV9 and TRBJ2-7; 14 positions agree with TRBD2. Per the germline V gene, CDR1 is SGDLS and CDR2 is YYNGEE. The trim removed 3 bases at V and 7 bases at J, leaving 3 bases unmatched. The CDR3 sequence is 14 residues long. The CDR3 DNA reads TGTGCCAGCAGCGCAGGGACTAGCGGGGGAGAGCAGTACTTC. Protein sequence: CASSAGTSGGEQYF.